The rows below give T cell receptor beta chains drawn from one sample of a study of shared clonotypes between healthy human individuals. Measured with immunoSEQ multiplex PCR; TCRdb has only the in-frame clones, and not every one. Found here are more than 850,000 clones, 78% of them singletons; the top ten hold under 0.6%. The sequencing sample was made of memory CD4+ T cells from PBMCs. The receptors here all came from a man younger than 30 in good health. Some clones in this sample may be carry-over from other donors' samples. Each CDR3 is given with its conserved first and last residue. D genes are given only for firm matches. Not every row has a clone size; where given, it reads once, few, many or a size class.

j_call v_call clone_size d_call cdr3_aa cdr3_nt
TRBJ1-2 TRBV6-5 NA NA CASHQGRDYGYTF TGTGCCAGCCATCAGGGACGGGACTATGGCTACACCTTC
TRBJ1-1 TRBV7-9 NA TRBD1 CASSLQQGEYGEAFF TGTGCCAGCAGCTTACAACAGGGGGAATATGGTGAAGCTTTCTTT
TRBJ2-1 TRBV15 NA NA CATSRALGGEQFF TGTGCCACCAGCAGGGCCCTAGGGGGAGAGCAGTTCTTC
TRBJ1-1 TRBV28 NA TRBD1 CASTPLDRATEAFF TGTGCCAGCACCCCCTTGGACAGGGCCACTGAAGCTTTCTTT
TRBJ2-1 TRBV11-1 NA NA CASSLANSGEQFF TGTGCCAGCAGCTTAGCGAATAGTGGCGAGCAGTTCTTC
TRBJ2-7 TRBV10-3 NA NA CAISGVGGPYEQYF TGTGCCATCAGTGGGGTGGGCGGTCCCTACGAGCAGTACTTC
TRBJ2-3 TRBV5-1 once TRBD2 CASSLPGTSSWTDTQYF TGCGCCAGCAGCCTCCCCGGGACTAGTTCATGGACAGATACGCAGTATTTT
TRBJ2-7 TRBV7-9 NA TRBD1 CASSYPGQGVYEQYF TGTGCCAGCAGCTACCCCGGACAGGGGGTGTACGAGCAGTACTTC
TRBJ2-2 TRBV29-1 once TRBD2 CSVEKSSGSRTGELFF TGCAGCGTTGAAAAATCTAGCGGGAGTCGGACCGGGGAGCTGTTTTTT
TRBJ1-1 TRBV7-8 few NA CASNLGDQSRAFF TGTGCCAGTAACCTCGGGGACCAAAGCAGAGCTTTCTTT
TRBJ2-2 TRBV27 NA NA CASSLKRNTGELFF TGTGCCAGCAGCCTAAAAAGGAACACCGGGGAGCTGTTTTTT
TRBJ1-2 TRBV6-1 few NA CASRVTANYGYTF TGTGCCAGCAGGGTAACAGCAAACTATGGCTACACCTTC
TRBJ2-3 TRBV28 NA TRBD2 CASRRTGGRPDTQYF TGTGCCAGCAGGCGGACGGGCGGGAGACCAGATACGCAGTATTTT
TRBJ1-5 TRBV14 few TRBD1 CASSQDVQGNQPQHF TGTGCCAGCAGCCAAGACGTACAGGGGAATCAGCCCCAGCATTTT
TRBJ2-1 TRBV13 NA TRBD2 CASSSGVASGGYNEQFF TGTGCCAGCAGCTCTGGGGTGGCTAGCGGGGGATACAATGAGCAGTTCTTC
TRBJ2-1 TRBV18 NA TRBD1 CASSPADRGLIDEQFF TGTGCCAGCTCACCCGCGGACAGGGGGCTTATCGATGAGCAGTTCTTC
TRBJ2-7 TRBV7-8 NA NA CASSGVAYEQYF TGTGCCAGCAGCGGGGTCGCCTACGAGCAGTACTTC
TRBJ2-2 TRBV5-1 NA NA CASRHRSSYTNTGELFF TGCGCCAGCAGACACCGGTCCAGCTACACGAACACCGGGGAGCTGTTTTTT
TRBJ2-3 TRBV10-3 once TRBD1 CATRGTGSSTDTQYF TGTGCCACCAGAGGGACAGGGTCTAGCACAGATACGCAGTATTTT
TRBJ1-1 TRBV11-2 NA TRBD1 CASSSPRGRITSYTEAFF TGTGCCAGCAGCTCCCCGAGGGGGCGAATTACGTCGTACACTGAAGCTTTCTTT
TRBJ1-5 TRBV30 NA NA CAWSALLNPKNMGQPQHF TGTGCCTGGAGTGCCCTTCTAAATCCCAAAAACATGGGGCAGCCCCAGCATTTT
TRBJ2-1 TRBV11-3 once TRBD1 CASSPGQGNEQFF TGTGCCAGCAGCCCGGGACAGGGGAATGAGCAGTTCTTC
TRBJ1-2 TRBV6-1 once NA CASSETLHYSYGYTF TGTGCCAGCAGTGAGACCCTACACTACTCTTATGGCTACACCTTC
TRBJ1-2 TRBV18 few NA CASSPFPEYGYTF TGTGCCAGCTCACCATTTCCAGAGTATGGCTACACCTTC
TRBJ2-3 TRBV7-2 once NA CASSLHYPQGNTDTQYF TGTGCCAGCAGCTTACACTATCCCCAGGGGAACACAGATACGCAGTATTTT
TRBJ1-1 TRBV7-9 NA TRBD1 CASSSAWDSTYTEAFF TGTGCCAGCAGCTCAGCGTGGGACAGTACTTACACTGAAGCTTTCTTT
TRBJ2-7 TRBV28 once TRBD2 CASVSSGRAFEQYF TGTGCCAGCGTATCTAGCGGGAGGGCCTTTGAGCAGTACTTC
TRBJ2-2 TRBV29-1 once TRBD2 CSVALAEPRRELFF TGCAGCGTTGCTCTAGCGGAGCCCCGCCGGGAGCTGTTTTTT
TRBJ2-5 TRBV9 NA TRBD1 CASSVGGQGGETQYF TGTGCCAGCAGCGTAGGGGGACAGGGCGGTGAGACCCAGTACTTC
TRBJ1-1 TRBV28 NA NA CASSQGAWGSRNTEAFF TGTGCCAGCAGTCAAGGGGCGTGGGGGTCACGGAACACTGAAGCTTTCTTT
TRBJ2-7 TRBV2 NA NA CASIGGLSYEQYF TGTGCCAGCATCGGGGGCCTCTCCTACGAGCAGTACTTC
TRBJ1-1 TRBV7-8 once TRBD1 CASSPQGAILGTEAFF TGTGCCAGCAGCCCTCAGGGGGCAATTTTGGGCACTGAAGCTTTCTTT
TRBJ2-3 TRBV4-2 many TRBD2 CASSQEGTSGRAGTDTQYF TGTGCCAGCAGCCAAGAAGGTACTAGCGGGAGGGCCGGCACAGATACGCAGTATTTT
TRBJ2-1 TRBV7-2 NA TRBD2 CASSLGFSGRAYNEQFF TGTGCCAGCAGCTTAGGCTTTAGCGGGAGGGCCTACAATGAGCAGTTCTTC
TRBJ2-2 TRBV28 NA NA CASSLLAFRRASRRPGELFF TGTGCCAGCAGTTTATTGGCTTTTCGGCGGGCCTCTCGACGGCCCGGGGAGCTGTTTTTT
TRBJ2-1 TRBV27 NA TRBD2 CASRGVAGVNNEQFF TGTGCCAGCAGGGGGGTAGCGGGAGTCAACAATGAGCAGTTCTTC
TRBJ2-7 TRBV5-8 NA NA CASSLAVSATPYEQYF TGTGCCAGCAGCTTGGCCGTTAGTGCCACCCCCTACGAGCAGTACTTC
TRBJ2-4 TRBV2 NA TRBD2 CARSQAGEDIQYF TGTGCCAGGAGCCAAGCGGGAGAAGACATTCAGTACTTC